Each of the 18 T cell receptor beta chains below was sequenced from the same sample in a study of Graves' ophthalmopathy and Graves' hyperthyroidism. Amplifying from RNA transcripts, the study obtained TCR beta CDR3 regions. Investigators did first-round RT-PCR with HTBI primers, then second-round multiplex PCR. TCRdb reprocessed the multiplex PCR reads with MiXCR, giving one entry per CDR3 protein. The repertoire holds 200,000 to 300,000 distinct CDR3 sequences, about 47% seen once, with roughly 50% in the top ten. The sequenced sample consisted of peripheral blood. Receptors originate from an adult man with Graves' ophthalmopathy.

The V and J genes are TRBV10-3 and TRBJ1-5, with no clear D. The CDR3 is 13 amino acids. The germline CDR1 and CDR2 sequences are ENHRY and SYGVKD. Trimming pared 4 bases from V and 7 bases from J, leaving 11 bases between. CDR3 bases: TGTGCCATCAGTGGCTGGGCTGGACAGCCCCAGCATTTT. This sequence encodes CAISGWAGQPQHF.

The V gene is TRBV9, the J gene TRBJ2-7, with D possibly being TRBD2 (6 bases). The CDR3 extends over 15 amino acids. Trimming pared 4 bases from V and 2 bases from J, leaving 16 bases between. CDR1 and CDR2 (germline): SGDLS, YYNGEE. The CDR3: CASSPRDSRPYEQYF. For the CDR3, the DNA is TGTGCCAGCAGCCCCCGGGACTCCCGACCCTACGAGCAGTACTTC.

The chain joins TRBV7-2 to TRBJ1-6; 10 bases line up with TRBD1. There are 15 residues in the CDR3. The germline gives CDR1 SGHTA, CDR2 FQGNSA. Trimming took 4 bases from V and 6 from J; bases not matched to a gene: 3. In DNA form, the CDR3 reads TGTGCCAGCAGCTCCGGGACAGGGGCTAATTCACCCCTCCACTTT. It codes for CASSSGTGANSPLHF.

DNA of the CDR3: TGCAGTGCCCCGTTAGGGGGGGGTGGGGAAAAACTGTTTTTT. This encodes CSAPLGGGGEKLFF. The rearrangement joins TRBV20-1 to TRBJ1-4, with D maybe TRBD1 (6 bases). The V gene's germline CDR1 is DFQATT and CDR2 SNEGSKA (reference sequence). There are 14 residues in the CDR3. Trimming took 6 bases from V and 8 from J, leaving 19 bases between them.

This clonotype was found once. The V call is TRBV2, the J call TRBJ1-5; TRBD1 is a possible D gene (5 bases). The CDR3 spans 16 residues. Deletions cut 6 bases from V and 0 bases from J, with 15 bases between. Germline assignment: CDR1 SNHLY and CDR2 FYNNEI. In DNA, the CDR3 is TGTGCCAGCAGCTACAGGATTTCGTATAGCAATCAGCCCCAGCATTTT. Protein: CASSYRISYSNQPQHF.

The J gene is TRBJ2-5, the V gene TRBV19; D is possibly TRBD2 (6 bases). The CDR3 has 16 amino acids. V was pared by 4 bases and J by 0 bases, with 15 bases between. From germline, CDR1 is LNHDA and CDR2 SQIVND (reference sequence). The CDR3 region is CASSKVGTSYQETQYF. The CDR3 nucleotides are TGTGCCAGTAGTAAGGTCGGGACTTCATACCAAGAGACCCAGTACTTC.

CDR3 residues: CASRPTGGGGETQYF. The DNA of the CDR3 is TGTGCCAGCAGGCCCACCGGCGGGGGGGGAGAGACCCAGTACTTC. The chain joins TRBV12-3 or TRBV12-4 to TRBJ2-5, with 9 bases that match TRBD2. J gave up 4 bases and V 6 bases, and 9 bases lay outside the gene matches. This CDR3 has 15 residues.

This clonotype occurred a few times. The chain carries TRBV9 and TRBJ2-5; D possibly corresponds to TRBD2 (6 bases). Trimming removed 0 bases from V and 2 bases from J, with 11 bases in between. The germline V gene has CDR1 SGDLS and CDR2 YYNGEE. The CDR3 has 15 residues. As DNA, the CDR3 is TGTGCCAGCAGCGTAGAGGGCGGGGAACAAGAGACCCAGTACTTC. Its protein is CASSVEGGEQETQYF.

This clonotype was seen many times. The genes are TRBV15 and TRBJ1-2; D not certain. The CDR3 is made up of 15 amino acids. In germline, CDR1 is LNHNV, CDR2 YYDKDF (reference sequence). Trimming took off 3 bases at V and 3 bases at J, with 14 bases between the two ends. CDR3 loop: CATSRASPGDYGYTF. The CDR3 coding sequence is TGTGCCACCAGCAGGGCCTCCCCCGGGGACTATGGCTACACCTTC. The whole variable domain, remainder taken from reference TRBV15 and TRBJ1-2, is DAMVIQNPRYQVTQFGKPVTLSCSQTLNHNVMYWYQQKSSQAPKLLFHYYDKDFNNEADTPDNFQSRRPNTSFCFLDIRSPGLGDTAMYLCATSRASPGDYGYTFGSGTRLTVV.

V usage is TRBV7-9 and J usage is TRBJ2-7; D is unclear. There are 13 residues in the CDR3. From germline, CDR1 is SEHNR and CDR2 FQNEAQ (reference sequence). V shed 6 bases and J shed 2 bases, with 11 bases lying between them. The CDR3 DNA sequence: TGTGCCAGCAGTTCCCGGGCAGCCTACGAGCAGTACTTC. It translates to CASSSRAAYEQYF.

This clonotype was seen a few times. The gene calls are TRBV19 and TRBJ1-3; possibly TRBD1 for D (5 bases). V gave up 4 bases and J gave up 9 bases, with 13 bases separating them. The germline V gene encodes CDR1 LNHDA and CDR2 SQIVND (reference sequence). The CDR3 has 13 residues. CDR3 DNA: TGTGCCAGTAGTAGGGGCCTCGACGGCACCATATATTTT. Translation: CASSRGLDGTIYF.

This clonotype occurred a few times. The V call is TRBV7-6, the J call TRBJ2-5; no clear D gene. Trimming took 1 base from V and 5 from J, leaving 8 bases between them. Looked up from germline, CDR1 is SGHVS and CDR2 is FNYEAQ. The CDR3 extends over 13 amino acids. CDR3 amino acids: CASSLVMEETQYF. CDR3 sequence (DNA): TGTGCCAGCAGCTTAGTAATGGAGGAGACCCAGTACTTC.

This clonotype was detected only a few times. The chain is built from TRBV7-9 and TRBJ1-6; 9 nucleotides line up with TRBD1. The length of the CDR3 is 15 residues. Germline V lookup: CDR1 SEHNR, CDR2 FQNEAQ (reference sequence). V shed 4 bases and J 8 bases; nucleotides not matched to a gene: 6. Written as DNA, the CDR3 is TGTGCCAGCAGCTCGGGACAGGGTTACGATTCACCCCTCCACTTT. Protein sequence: CASSSGQGYDSPLHF.

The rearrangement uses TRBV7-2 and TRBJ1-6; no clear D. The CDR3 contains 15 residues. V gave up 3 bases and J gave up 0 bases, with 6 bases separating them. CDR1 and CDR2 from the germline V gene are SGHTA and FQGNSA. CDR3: CASSFTSSYNSPLHF. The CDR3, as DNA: TGTGCCAGCAGCTTTACGAGCTCCTATAATTCACCCCTCCACTTT.

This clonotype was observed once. The CDR3 DNA is TGTGCCAGCAGTACCCGGGTGCCAGCCTACGAGCAGTACTTC. It translates to CASSTRVPAYEQYF. The rearrangement uses TRBV12-3 or TRBV12-4 and TRBJ2-7; D not certain. Trimming cost V 5 bases and J 2 bases, with 13 bases left between them. The CDR3 runs 14 residues.

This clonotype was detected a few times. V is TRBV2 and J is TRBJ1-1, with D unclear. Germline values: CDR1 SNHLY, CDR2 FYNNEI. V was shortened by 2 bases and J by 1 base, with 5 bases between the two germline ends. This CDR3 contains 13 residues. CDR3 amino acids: CASSEWRNTEAFF. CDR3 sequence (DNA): TGTGCCAGCAGTGAATGGAGGAACACTGAAGCTTTCTTT.

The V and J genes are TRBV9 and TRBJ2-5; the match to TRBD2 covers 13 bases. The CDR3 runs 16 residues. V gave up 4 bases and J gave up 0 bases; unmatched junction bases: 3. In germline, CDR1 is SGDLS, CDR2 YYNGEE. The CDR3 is CASSPTSGGNQETQYF. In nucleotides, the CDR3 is TGTGCCAGCAGCCCGACTAGCGGGGGGAACCAAGAGACCCAGTACTTC.

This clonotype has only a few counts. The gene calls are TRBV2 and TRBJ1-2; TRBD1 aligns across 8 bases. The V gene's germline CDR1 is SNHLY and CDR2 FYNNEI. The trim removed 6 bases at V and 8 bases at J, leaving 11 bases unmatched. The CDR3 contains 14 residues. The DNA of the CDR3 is TGTGCCAGCAGCGAACCGGACAGGGCCAGGGGCTACACCTTC. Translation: CASSEPDRARGYTF. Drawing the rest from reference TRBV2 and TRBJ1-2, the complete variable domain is EPEVTQTPSHQVTQMGQEVILRCVPISNHLYFYWYRQILGQKVEFLVSFYNNEISEKSEIFDDQFSVERPDGSNFTLKIRSTKLEDSAMYFCASSEPDRARGYTFGSGTRLTVV.